The rows below give T cell receptor beta chains drawn from one sample of a study of T cells in Graves' hyperthyroidism and ophthalmopathy. Each CDR3 protein is one row after TCRdb ran MiXCR on the multiplex PCR reads. The data contain roughly 640,000 distinct CDR3 sequences, roughly 16% of them seen just once; the ten biggest clones take up roughly 3.5%. Sequencing was performed on blood. The receptor set was obtained from a woman aged 40 to 50 with Graves' ophthalmopathy. Each CDR3 is given with its conserved first and last residue. The order of the fields is D gene, clone size, J gene, V gene, CDR3 length, CDR3 protein, CDR3 DNA. D genes are given only for firm matches. Size is stated for part of the rows, as once, few or many counts, or as a class when the clone is expanded.

>TRBD2|many|TRBJ2-1|TRBV20-1|14
CSAAGGSSYNEQFF
TGCAGTGCTGCGGGCGGGAGCTCCTACAATGAGCAGTTCTTC
>NA|NA|TRBJ2-1|TRBV7-9|16
CASSPDRLVRSNEQFF
TGTGCCAGCAGTCCTGACCGGCTAGTCCGGAGCAATGAGCAGTTCTTC
>TRBD2|many|TRBJ2-1|TRBV11-2|15
CASSLERGGIHEQFF
TGTGCCAGCAGCTTAGAGCGGGGGGGTATCCATGAGCAGTTCTTC
>NA|NA|TRBJ2-3|TRBV10-3|13
CAIKLENTDTQYF
TGTGCCATCAAGCTAGAAAACACAGATACGCAGTATTTT
>NA|many|TRBJ2-5|TRBV6-1|16
CASEMTGHLPKETQYF
TGTGCCAGCGAGATGACGGGACACCTCCCAAAAGAGACCCAGTACTTC
>NA|many|TRBJ2-7|TRBV7-3|13
CASSLTTDYEQYF
TGTGCCAGCAGCTTAACAACAGACTACGAGCAGTACTTC
>TRBD2|many|TRBJ2-3|TRBV28|18
CASSLYSISGRAIDTQYF
TGTGCCAGCAGTCTGTACTCCATTAGCGGGAGGGCCATAGATACGCAGTATTTT
>NA|many|TRBJ2-5|TRBV12-3/TRBV12-4|14
CASSLLGATETQYF
TGTGCCAGCAGTTTACTCGGGGCTACGGAGACCCAGTACTTC
>NA|NA|TRBJ2-7|TRBV6-2/TRBV6-3|17
CASSLLGGQGAPYEQYF
TGTGCCAGCAGTTTGCTGGGAGGTCAGGGAGCTCCGTACGAGCAGTACTTC
>TRBD2|many|TRBJ2-1|TRBV28|15
CASSLYASGRGEQFF
TGTGCCAGCAGTTTATATGCTAGCGGGAGGGGTGAGCAGTTCTTC
>NA|few|TRBJ2-2|TRBV7-3|12
CASSKDTGELFF
TGTGCCAGCAGCAAGGACACCGGGGAGCTGTTTTTT
>NA|NA|TRBJ2-1|TRBV9|13
CASSVGQYNEQFF
TGTGCCAGCAGCGTAGGGCAGTACAATGAGCAGTTCTTC
>TRBD2|many|TRBJ2-2|TRBV11-2|17
CASSRFSGRTNTGELFF
TGTGCCAGCAGCAGATTTAGCGGGAGGACGAACACCGGGGAGCTGTTTTTT
>TRBD1|few|TRBJ1-2|TRBV20-1|18
CSARDFSSAGTGGSGYTF
TGCAGTGCTAGAGATTTTTCGTCGGCGGGGACAGGGGGTTCTGGCTACACCTTC
>NA|few|TRBJ1-4|TRBV18|16
CASSLSISLTNEKLFF
TGTGCCAGCTCACTTTCGATCAGCCTTACTAATGAAAAACTGTTTTTT
>NA|NA|TRBJ1-5|TRBV20-1|13
CSARNGGGQPQHF
TGCAGTGCTAGAAACGGGGGAGGTCAGCCCCAGCATTTT
>NA|many|TRBJ2-1|TRBV6-1|15
CASSPFTRSYNEQFF
TGTGCCAGCAGTCCGTTCACTCGCTCCTACAATGAGCAGTTCTTC
>NA|few|TRBJ2-3|TRBV6-1|18
CASSEFGRTNYLTDTQYF
TGTGCCAGCAGTGAATTTGGTAGGACTAACTACCTCACAGATACGCAGTATTTT
>TRBD1|many|TRBJ2-7|TRBV12-3/TRBV12-4|14
CASSFVGQGFEQYF
TGTGCCAGCAGTTTTGTGGGACAGGGATTCGAGCAGTACTTC
>TRBD2|few|TRBJ2-5|TRBV20-1|14
CSAYLAGSQETQYF
TGCAGTGCTTATCTAGCGGGGTCCCAAGAGACCCAGTACTTC
>TRBD2|NA|TRBJ2-1|TRBV13|16
CASSFSWAGGSNEQFF
TGTGCCAGCAGCTTTTCATGGGCGGGAGGGAGTAATGAGCAGTTCTTC
>TRBD2|few|TRBJ2-1|TRBV29-1|14
CSVLGTSDHNEQFF
TGCAGCGTTCTCGGGACTAGCGATCACAATGAGCAGTTCTTC
>TRBD2|NA|TRBJ2-7|TRBV9|15
CASSVEGTSAYEQYF
TGTGCCAGCAGCGTAGAAGGGACTAGCGCCTACGAGCAGTACTTC
>TRBD1|many|TRBJ2-3|TRBV6-5|18
CASSYSAPGQGARDTQYF
TGTGCCAGCAGTTACTCAGCCCCCGGACAGGGGGCGAGAGATACGCAGTATTTT
>NA|NA|TRBJ1-4|TRBV7-9|14
CASSHRESNEKLFF
TGTGCCAGCAGCCACCGCGAGAGTAATGAAAAACTGTTTTTT
>NA|NA|TRBJ2-2|TRBV6-1|18
CASSEPPGLNPNTGELFF
TGTGCCAGCAGTGAACCGCCAGGGCTTAACCCCAACACCGGGGAGCTGTTTTTT
>NA|NA|TRBJ1-1|TRBV30|15
CAWSVPDRRNTEAFF
TGTGCCTGGAGTGTACCAGACAGGAGGAACACTGAAGCTTTCTTT
>NA|NA|TRBJ2-7|TRBV27|14
CASSPGLRSYEQYF
TGTGCCAGCAGCCCAGGACTACGCTCCTACGAGCAGTACTTC
>TRBD2|few|TRBJ2-1|TRBV11-2|15
CASGGGGLGSGEQFF
TGTGCCAGCGGGGGGGGGGGGTTAGGGTCGGGCGAGCAGTTCTTC
>NA|many|TRBJ2-2|TRBV3-1|11
CASSQAGALFF
TGTGCCAGCAGCCAGGCCGGGGCGCTGTTTTTT
>NA|NA|TRBJ2-5|TRBV6-2/TRBV6-3|16
CASSYGVRGRPETQYF
TGTGCCAGCAGTTACGGAGTCCGGGGGCGGCCGGAGACCCAGTACTTC
>NA|few|TRBJ2-5|TRBV5-8|12
CASSAGRETQYF
TGTGCCAGCAGCGCGGGGCGGGAGACCCAGTACTTC
>NA|many|TRBJ1-2|TRBV10-3|14
CAISERQLNRGYTF
TGTGCCATCAGTGAGCGGCAGCTAAATCGTGGCTACACCTTC
>NA|many|TRBJ1-4|TRBV2|16
CASSRHSSQRGEKLFF
TGTGCCAGCAGTAGGCACAGTTCTCAAAGAGGGGAAAAACTGTTTTTT
>NA|many|TRBJ1-1|TRBV6-1|16
CASRIKGGSGNGQAFF
TGTGCCAGCAGAATCAAGGGGGGATCGGGCAACGGGCAAGCTTTCTTT